What follows is one T cell receptor (beta chain) and its context. The antigen is unknown. This sample's time point: peripheral blood 6 weeks after treatment start. Every patient provided from 1 to 8 samples, collected pretreatment and on-treatment. Profiling relied on immunoSEQ multiplex PCR, and the TCRdb table lists in-frame clones only, not all of them. The sample consists of 25,000 to 35,000 clones, 80% to 85% of them appearing once. These data are taken from a study of PD-L1 blockade in urothelial cancer. The overall study: From 0 to 3 prior chemotherapy regimens had been given to the patients. Findings and caveats of the study: Pretreatment clonality of the blood TCR repertoire below the median was predictive of superior survival.

The V and J ends lost 0 bases and 4 bases, in that order; junction bases with no gene match: 11. The CDR3 totals 16 residues. Looked up from germline, CDR1 is GTSNPN and CDR2 is SVGIG (reference sequence). This rearrangement joins TRBV30 to TRBJ1-2, with 7 bases fitting TRBD1. The sequence was obtained from a man between 65 and 80 years old with urothelial cancer. This sample comprised PBMCs, obtained around atezolizumab (anti-PD-L1) treatment. CDR3 sequence (DNA): TGTGCCTGGAGTGTAAAGGGGGCGCCCCGAATCTATGGCTACACCTTC. Residues: CAWSVKGAPRIYGYTF.